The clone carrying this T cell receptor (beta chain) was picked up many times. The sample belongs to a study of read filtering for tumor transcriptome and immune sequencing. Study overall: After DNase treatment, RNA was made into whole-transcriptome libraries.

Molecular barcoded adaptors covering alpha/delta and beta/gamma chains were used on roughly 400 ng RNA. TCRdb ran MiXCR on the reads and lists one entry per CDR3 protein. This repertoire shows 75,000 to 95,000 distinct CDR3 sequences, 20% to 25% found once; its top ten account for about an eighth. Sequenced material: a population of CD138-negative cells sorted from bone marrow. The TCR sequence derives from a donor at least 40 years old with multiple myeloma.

CDR3 residues: CATSDLRGTGAGYSNQPQHF. In DNA form, the CDR3 reads TGTGCCACCAGTGACCTTCGAGGGACAGGGGCCGGATATAGCAATCAGCCCCAGCATTTT. The J gene is TRBJ1-5, the V gene TRBV24-1, with 10 positions matching TRBD1. V trimming: 4 bases; J trimming: 0 bases; junction bases outside the gene matches: 14. The CDR3 is 20 amino acids. Germline values: CDR1 KGHDR, CDR2 SFDVKD.